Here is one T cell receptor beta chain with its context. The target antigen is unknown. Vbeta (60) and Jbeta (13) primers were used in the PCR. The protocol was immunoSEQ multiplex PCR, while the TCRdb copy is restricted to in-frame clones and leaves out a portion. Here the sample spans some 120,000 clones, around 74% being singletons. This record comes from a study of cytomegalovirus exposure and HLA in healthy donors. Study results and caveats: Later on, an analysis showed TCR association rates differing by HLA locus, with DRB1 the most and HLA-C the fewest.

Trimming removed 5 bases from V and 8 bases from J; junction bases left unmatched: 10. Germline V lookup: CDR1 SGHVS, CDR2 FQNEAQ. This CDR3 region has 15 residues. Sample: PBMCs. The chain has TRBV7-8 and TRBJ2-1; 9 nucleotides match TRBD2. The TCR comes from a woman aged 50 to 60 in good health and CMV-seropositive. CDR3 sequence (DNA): TGTGCCAGCAGCGCTTGGCTAGCGGGGAAGGATGAGCAGTTCTTC. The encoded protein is CASSAWLAGKDEQFF.